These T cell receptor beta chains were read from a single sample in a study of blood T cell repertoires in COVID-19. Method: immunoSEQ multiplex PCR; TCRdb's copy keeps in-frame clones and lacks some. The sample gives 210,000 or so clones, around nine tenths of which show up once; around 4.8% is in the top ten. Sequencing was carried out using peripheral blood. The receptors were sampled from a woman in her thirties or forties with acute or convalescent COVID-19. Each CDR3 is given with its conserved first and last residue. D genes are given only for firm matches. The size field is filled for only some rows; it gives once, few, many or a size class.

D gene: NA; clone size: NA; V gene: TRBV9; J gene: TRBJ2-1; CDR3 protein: CASSVGAGASPRDNEQFF; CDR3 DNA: TGTGCCAGCAGCGTAGGGGCGGGGGCCTCCCCCCGGGACAATGAGCAGTTCTTC
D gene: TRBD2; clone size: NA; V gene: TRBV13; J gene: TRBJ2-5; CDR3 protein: CASSLAGGQETQYF; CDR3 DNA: TGTGCCAGCAGTTTAGCGGGGGGCCAAGAGACCCAGTACTTC
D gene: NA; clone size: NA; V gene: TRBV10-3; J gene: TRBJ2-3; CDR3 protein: CANRQPLTDTQYF; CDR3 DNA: TGTGCCAACCGACAGCCCCTCACAGATACGCAGTATTTT
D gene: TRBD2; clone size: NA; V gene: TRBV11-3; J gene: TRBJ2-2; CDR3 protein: CASSLVPSGGSAGELFF; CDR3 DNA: TGTGCCAGCAGCTTAGTCCCTAGCGGGGGAAGTGCCGGGGAGCTGTTTTTT
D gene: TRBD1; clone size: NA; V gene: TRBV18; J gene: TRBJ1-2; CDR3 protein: CASSPPGQGAGYGYTF; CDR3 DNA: TGTGCCAGCTCACCACCGGGACAGGGGGCTGGCTATGGCTACACCTTC
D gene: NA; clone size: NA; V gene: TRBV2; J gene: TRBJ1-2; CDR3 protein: CASSPQNYGYTF; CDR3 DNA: TGTGCCAGCAGCCCACAGAACTATGGCTACACCTTC
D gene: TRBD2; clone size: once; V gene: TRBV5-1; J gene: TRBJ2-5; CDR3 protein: CASSLGPSGAYQETQYF; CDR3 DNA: TGCGCCAGCAGCTTGGGGCCTAGCGGAGCGTACCAAGAGACCCAGTACTTC
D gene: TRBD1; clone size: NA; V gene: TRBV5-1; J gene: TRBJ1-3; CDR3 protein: CASSFRGFGSGNTIYF; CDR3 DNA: TGCGCCAGCAGCTTCAGGGGGTTCGGCTCTGGAAACACCATATATTTT
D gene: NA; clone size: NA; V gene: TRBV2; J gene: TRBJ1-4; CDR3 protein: CASLWGTFNEKLFF; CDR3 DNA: TGTGCCAGTCTCTGGGGGACTTTTAATGAAAAACTGTTTTTT
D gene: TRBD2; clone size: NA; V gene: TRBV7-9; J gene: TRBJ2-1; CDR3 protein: CAILASGGAFEQFF; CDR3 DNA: TGTGCCATCTTGGCTAGCGGGGGGGCATTTGAGCAGTTCTTC
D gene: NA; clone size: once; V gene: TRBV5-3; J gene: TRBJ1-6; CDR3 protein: CARSALHQDNSPLHF; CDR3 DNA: TGTGCCAGAAGCGCGTTACACCAGGATAATTCACCCCTCCACTTT
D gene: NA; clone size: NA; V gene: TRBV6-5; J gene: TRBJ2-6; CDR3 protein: CSLLQLSGANVLTF; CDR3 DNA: TGTTCGTTGTTACAGCTCTCTGGGGCCAACGTCCTGACTTTC
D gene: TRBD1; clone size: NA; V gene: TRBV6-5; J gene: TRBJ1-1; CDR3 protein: CASGGQGATEAFF; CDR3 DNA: TGTGCCAGCGGGGGACAGGGGGCCACTGAAGCTTTCTTT
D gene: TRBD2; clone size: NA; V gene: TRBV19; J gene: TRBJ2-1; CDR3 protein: CASRDRGGQYNEQFF; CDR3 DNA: TGTGCCAGCAGAGATCGGGGGGGGCAGTACAATGAGCAGTTCTTC
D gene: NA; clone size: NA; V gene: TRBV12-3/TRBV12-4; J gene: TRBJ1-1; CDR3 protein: CASSLGRGTEAFF; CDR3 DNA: TGTGCCAGCAGTTTGGGGCGGGGCACTGAAGCTTTCTTT
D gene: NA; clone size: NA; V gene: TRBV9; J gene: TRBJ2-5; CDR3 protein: CASSVDPTGQETQYF; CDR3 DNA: TGTGCCAGCAGCGTAGATCCCACAGGGCAAGAGACCCAGTACTTC
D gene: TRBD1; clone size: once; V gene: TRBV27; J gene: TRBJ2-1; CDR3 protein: CASSYPGQGEIEQFF; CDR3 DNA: TGTGCCAGCAGTTACCCGGGACAGGGGGAAATTGAGCAGTTCTTC
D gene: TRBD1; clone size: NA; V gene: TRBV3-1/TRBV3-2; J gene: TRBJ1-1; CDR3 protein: CASSKQGAKAEAFF; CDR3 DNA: TGTGCCAGCAGCAAACAGGGGGCGAAGGCTGAAGCTTTCTTT
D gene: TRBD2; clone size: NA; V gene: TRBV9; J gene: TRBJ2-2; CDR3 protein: CASSVGSGGRAGELFF; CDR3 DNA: TGTGCCAGCAGCGTAGGAAGCGGGGGGCGAGCCGGGGAGCTGTTTTTT
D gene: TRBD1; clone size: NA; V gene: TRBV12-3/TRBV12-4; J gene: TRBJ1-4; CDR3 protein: CASSQYNQGELFF; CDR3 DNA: TGTGCCAGCAGTCAATACAACCAGGGGGAACTGTTTTTT
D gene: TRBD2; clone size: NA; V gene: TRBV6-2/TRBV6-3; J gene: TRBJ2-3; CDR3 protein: CASSFSGGYTDTQYF; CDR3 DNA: TGTGCCAGCAGCTTCAGCGGGGGGTACACAGATACGCAGTATTTT
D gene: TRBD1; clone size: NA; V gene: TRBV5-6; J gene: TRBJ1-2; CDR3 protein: CASSLVDRGHGYTF; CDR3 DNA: TGTGCCAGCAGCTTGGTCGACAGGGGTCATGGCTACACCTTC
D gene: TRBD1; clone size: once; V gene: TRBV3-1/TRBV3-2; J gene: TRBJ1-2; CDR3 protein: CASSFITGGSGYTF; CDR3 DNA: TGTGCCAGCAGTTTTATTACAGGGGGCAGTGGCTACACCTTC
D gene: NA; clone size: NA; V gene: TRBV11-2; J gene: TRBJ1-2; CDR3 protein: CASRGGADHVDPGYTF; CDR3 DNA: TGTGCCAGTAGAGGCGGGGCAGACCACGTCGATCCTGGCTACACCTTC
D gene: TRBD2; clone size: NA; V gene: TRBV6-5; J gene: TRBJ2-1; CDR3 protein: CASSYGGDYNEQFF; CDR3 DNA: TGTGCCAGCAGTTACGGGGGGGACTACAATGAGCAGTTCTTC
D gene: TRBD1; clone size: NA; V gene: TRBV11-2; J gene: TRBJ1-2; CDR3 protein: CASSLGQGRSGYTF; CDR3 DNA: TGTGCCAGCAGCTTAGGACAGGGGAGGAGTGGCTACACCTTC
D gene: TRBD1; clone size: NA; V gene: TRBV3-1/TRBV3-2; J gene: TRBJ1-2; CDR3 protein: CASSHQDRDTYGYTF; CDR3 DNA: TGTGCCAGCAGCCATCAGGACAGGGACACCTATGGCTACACCTTC
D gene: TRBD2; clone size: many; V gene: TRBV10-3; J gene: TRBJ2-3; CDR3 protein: CAISESLGSGGTKDTQYF; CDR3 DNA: TGTGCCATCAGTGAGTCGTTGGGTAGCGGGGGGACGAAAGATACGCAGTATTTT
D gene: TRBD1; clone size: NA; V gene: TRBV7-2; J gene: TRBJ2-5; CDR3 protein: CASSSQVGQGSRETQYF; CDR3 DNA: TGTGCCAGCAGCTCTCAGGTGGGACAGGGGAGCAGAGAGACCCAGTACTTC
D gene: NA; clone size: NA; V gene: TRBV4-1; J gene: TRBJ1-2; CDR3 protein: CASSRETWQAPNYGYTF; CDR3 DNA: TGCGCCAGCAGCCGAGAGACGTGGCAGGCACCTAACTATGGCTACACCTTC
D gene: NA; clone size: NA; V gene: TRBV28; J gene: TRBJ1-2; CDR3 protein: CASSRLPSDSYGYTF; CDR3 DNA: TGTGCCAGCAGTCGACTCCCTTCGGACAGCTATGGCTACACCTTC
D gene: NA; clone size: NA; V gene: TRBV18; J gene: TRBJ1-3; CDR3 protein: CASSIEHSPNSGNTIYF; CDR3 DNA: TGTGCCAGCTCAATAGAACACAGTCCTAACTCTGGAAACACCATATATTTT
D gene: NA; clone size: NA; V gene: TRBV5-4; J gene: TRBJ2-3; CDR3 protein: CASSFFLVIGSTDTQYF; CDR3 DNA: TGTGCCAGCAGCTTCTTTCTAGTAATCGGATCCACAGATACGCAGTATTTT
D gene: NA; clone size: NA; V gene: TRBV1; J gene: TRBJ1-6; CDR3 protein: CTSSQDLGGSSYNSPLHF; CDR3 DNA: TGCACCAGCAGCCAAGATCTCGGCGGAAGCTCCTATAATTCACCCCTCCACTTT
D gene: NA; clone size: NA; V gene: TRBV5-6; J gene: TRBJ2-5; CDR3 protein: CASSPPYSGETQYF; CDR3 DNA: TGTGCCAGCAGCCCACCATATTCGGGGGAGACCCAGTACTTC
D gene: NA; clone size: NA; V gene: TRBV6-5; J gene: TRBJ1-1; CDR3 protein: CASRTGGMDTEAFF; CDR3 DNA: TGTGCCAGCAGGACCGGAGGGATGGACACTGAAGCTTTCTTT
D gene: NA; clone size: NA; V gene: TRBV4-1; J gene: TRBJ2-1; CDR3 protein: CASRNPLGGQNNEQFF; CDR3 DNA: TGCGCCAGCAGAAATCCCTTGGGGGGACAGAACAATGAGCAGTTCTTC
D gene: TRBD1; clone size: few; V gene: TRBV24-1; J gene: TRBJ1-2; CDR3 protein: CATSDFSDREGYTF; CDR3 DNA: TGTGCCACCAGTGATTTCTCCGACAGGGAAGGCTACACCTTC
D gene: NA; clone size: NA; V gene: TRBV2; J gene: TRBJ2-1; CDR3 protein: CARQGPSYNEQFF; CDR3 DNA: TGTGCCAGACAGGGACCCTCCTACAATGAGCAGTTCTTC
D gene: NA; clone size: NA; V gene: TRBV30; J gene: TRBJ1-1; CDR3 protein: CAWNRDISTEAFF; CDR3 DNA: TGTGCCTGGAACCGGGACATCTCCACTGAAGCTTTCTTT
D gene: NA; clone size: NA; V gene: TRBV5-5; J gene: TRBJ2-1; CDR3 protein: CASSLVRGLNEQFF; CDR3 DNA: TGTGCCAGCAGCTTGGTTCGGGGACTCAATGAGCAGTTCTTC
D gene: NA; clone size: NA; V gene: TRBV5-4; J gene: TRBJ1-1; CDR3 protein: CASSPSGASEAFF; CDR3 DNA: TGTGCCAGCAGCCCATCTGGGGCCAGTGAAGCTTTCTTT
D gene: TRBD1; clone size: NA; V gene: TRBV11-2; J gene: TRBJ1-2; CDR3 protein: CASSLGTGGVYGYTF; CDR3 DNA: TGTGCCAGCAGCTTAGGGACAGGGGGAGTCTATGGCTACACCTTC
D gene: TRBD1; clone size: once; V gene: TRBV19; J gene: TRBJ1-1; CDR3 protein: CASSTRSPTGGNTEAFF; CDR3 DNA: TGTGCCAGTAGTACCCGCTCACCGACAGGGGGCAACACTGAAGCTTTCTTT
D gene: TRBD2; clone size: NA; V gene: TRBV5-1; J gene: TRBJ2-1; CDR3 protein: CASSPGLAGDYNEQFF; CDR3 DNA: TGCGCCAGCAGCCCAGGACTAGCGGGGGACTACAATGAGCAGTTCTTC
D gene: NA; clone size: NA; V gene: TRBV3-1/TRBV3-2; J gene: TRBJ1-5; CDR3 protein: CASSQGFRGQPQHF; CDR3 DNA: TGTGCCAGCAGCCAAGGGTTCCGGGGTCAGCCCCAGCATTTT
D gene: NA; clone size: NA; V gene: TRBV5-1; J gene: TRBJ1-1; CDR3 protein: CASSSDRGLNTEAFF; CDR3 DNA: TGCGCCAGCAGCTCAGATAGGGGATTGAACACTGAAGCTTTCTTT
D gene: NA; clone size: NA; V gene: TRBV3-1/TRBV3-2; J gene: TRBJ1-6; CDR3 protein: CASARGKNSPLHF; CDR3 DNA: TGTGCCAGCGCCCGGGGGAAGAATTCACCCCTCCACTTT
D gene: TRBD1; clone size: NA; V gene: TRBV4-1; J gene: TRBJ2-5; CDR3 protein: CASSQRPGQGIETQYF; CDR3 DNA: TGCGCCAGCAGCCAAAGGCCGGGACAGGGGATCGAGACCCAGTACTTC
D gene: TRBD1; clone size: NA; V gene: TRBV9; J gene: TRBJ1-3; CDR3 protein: CASSPRTGQGNTIYF; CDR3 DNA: TGTGCCAGCAGCCCCAGGACAGGGCAAGGAAACACCATATATTTT
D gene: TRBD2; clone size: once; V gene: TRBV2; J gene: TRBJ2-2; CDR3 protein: CASRGGLAGETGELFF; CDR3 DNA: TGTGCCAGCAGGGGTGGACTAGCGGGGGAAACCGGGGAGCTGTTTTTT
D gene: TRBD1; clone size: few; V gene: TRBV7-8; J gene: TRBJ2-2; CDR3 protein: CASSLGQANTGELFF; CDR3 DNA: TGTGCCAGCAGCTTGGGACAGGCGAACACCGGGGAGCTGTTTTTT
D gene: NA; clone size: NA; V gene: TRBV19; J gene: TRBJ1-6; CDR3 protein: CASGREGHNSPLHF; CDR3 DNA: TGTGCCAGTGGTCGAGAGGGCCATAATTCACCCCTCCACTTT
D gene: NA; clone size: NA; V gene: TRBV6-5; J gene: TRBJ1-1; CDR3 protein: CASGRSPTNTEAFF; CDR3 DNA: TGTGCCAGCGGGCGTAGTCCCACGAACACTGAAGCTTTCTTT
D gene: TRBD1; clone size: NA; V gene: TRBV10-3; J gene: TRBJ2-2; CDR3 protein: CAIKLQGADTGELFF; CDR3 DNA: TGTGCCATCAAACTACAGGGGGCGGACACCGGGGAGCTGTTTTTT